This T cell receptor beta chain was captured in a study of blood T cells in healthy people across ages. Notes on the study in general: TCR beta diversity, measured per million T cells, fell in a roughly linear way with age. Naive T cell percentage strongly correlated with TCR beta diversity.

A second 7 to 11 cycle PCR used barcoded and J-beta primers. In TCRdb, the 5' RACE reads were re-called with MiXCR into one record per CDR3 protein. The sample carries roughly 800,000 distinct CDR3 sequences, about 62% recorded once. With regard to this clonotype: Its antigen is unknown.

Donor samples were obtained from healthy Caucasian individuals from Russia, aged about 6 to 95. Each sample gave at least 7 million isolated PBMCs. The clonotype originates from a man in his thirties or forties in good health. The sequencing input was blood.

CDR3 sequence (DNA): TGCAGTGCTAGTGCTATGGGGGCCGGGGGTGAAAAACTGTTTTTT. Protein sequence: CSASAMGAGGEKLFF. The chain combines TRBV20-1 with TRBJ1-4; perhaps TRBD1 as D (6 bases). The CDR3 has 15 residues. The ends were cut back, 3 bases at V and 7 bases at J, with 18 bases in the middle. CDR1 and CDR2 (germline): DFQATT, SNEGSKA (reference sequence).